The table lists the clone carrying this T cell receptor beta chain with many counts. These data are taken from a study of T-cell reconstitution after alpha-beta-depleted transplantation in children. Using unique molecular identifiers, the investigators prepared the TCRbeta library. One entry per CDR3 protein results from TCRdb running MiXCR on the PCR reads. The sample includes approximately 240,000 distinct CDR3 sequences, approximately 9.8% of them seen just once. The CDR3 is 15 amino acids. Trimming cost V 2 bases and J 4 bases; bases outside gene matches: 7. CDR1 SGHRS and CDR2 YFSETQ come from the germline V gene.

This material consisted of PBMCs from the stem cell graft donor, taken from the stem cell graft. The chain uses TRBV5-1 and TRBJ2-3; 7 bases fit TRBD1. The receptor was derived from a human donor who donated a stem cell graft to a child with SCID. CDR3 region: CASSFSGTEADTQYF. DNA of the CDR3: TGCGCCAGCAGCTTCTCCGGGACAGAGGCAGATACGCAGTATTTT. Supplemented by reference TRBV5-1 and TRBJ2-3, the full variable domain reads KAGVTQTPRYLIKTRGQQVTLSCSPISGHRSVSWYQQTPGQGLQFLFEYFSETQRNKGNFPGRFSGRQFSNSRSEMNVSTLELGDSALYLCASSFSGTEADTQYFGPGTRLTVL.